The 15 T cell receptor beta chains listed next were all sequenced from one sample in a study of T cell responses to AZD1222 COVID-19 vaccine (dated by TCRdb to the early 2020s). Libraries came from the immunoSEQ multiplex PCR assay. Here the immuneACCESS table is served through TCRdb, limited to in-frame sequences with V and J called. Missing clones are a known gap in these copies; in checked studies unresolved V genes cover under half, and the rest lacks a known reason. The sample table lists more than 80,000 clones, around 90% of them with a count of one. The top ten clones comprise 2.5% to 3.5% of the sample. What the time point label conveys for this sample: about 28 days (+/-7) after the second vaccine dose. Sequences were derived from peripheral blood, sampled 28 days after the second AZD1222 dose. The receptors stem from an adult who received the AZD1222 COVID-19 vaccine.

The chain combines TRBV11-2 with TRBJ1-1; a possible D gene is TRBD1 (6 bases). Germline CDR1 is SGHAT and CDR2 is FQNNGV. With 7 bases removed from V and 0 bases from J, the gap between germline ends came to 9 bases. The CDR3 runs 13 residues. The CDR3 is CASNRELNTEAFF. The CDR3 region has the DNA TGTGCCAGCAACAGGGAGTTGAACACTGAAGCTTTCTTT.

The genes are TRBV19 and TRBJ1-4; the match to TRBD1 covers 9 bases. Unmatched junction bases numbered 9, after V lost 7 bases and J lost 6 bases. The germline V gene has CDR1 LNHDA and CDR2 SQIVND (reference sequence). The CDR3 has 15 amino acids. The CDR3 reads CASNQDRGDHEKLFF. The CDR3, as DNA: TGTGCCAGTAATCAGGACAGGGGCGACCATGAAAAACTGTTTTTT.

The chain carries TRBV12-3 or TRBV12-4 and TRBJ2-2, with a possible D match to TRBD2 (7 bases). The CDR3 has 13 residues. Trimming shortened V by 7 bases and J by 6 bases, and 12 bases separated the two germline ends. The CDR3 coding sequence is TGTGCCAGCAAACTCGGGGGGCCCGGGGAGCTGTTTTTT. Translating it yields CASKLGGPGELFF.

The chain carries TRBV7-2 and TRBJ2-7, with TRBD2 identical over 8 bases. V was pared by 4 bases and J by 3 bases, with 8 bases of the junction left unmatched. Germline CDR1 SGHTA, CDR2 FQGNSA. The CDR3 runs 15 residues. CDR3 bases: TGTGCCAGCAGCTCGTTAGCGGGGTTAGGCTACGAGCAGTACTTC. The encoded protein is CASSSLAGLGYEQYF.

This clone was observed a few times. CDR3 amino acids: CASSRRNTGELFF. The DNA for the CDR3 is TGCGCCAGCAGCAGAAGGAACACCGGGGAGCTGTTTTTT. The genes are TRBV5-1 and TRBJ2-2; D ambiguous. Trimming took 4 bases from V and 1 from J, leaving 5 bases between them. Germline V gene sequence: CDR1 SGHRS, CDR2 YFSETQ. The CDR3 contains 13 residues. Full variable domain (remainder filled in from reference TRBV5-1 and TRBJ2-2): KAGVTQTPRYLIKTRGQQVTLSCSPISGHRSVSWYQQTPGQGLQFLFEYFSETQRNKGNFPGRFSGRQFSNSRSEMNVSTLELGDSALYLCASSRRNTGELFFGEGSRLTVL.

This clone has just a few counts. This chain uses TRBV5-6 with TRBJ1-4; the D gene is possibly TRBD1 (5 bases). V lost 0 bases and J 4 bases, leaving 10 bases between the germline ends. This CDR3 has 15 amino acids. In germline, CDR1 is SGHDT, CDR2 YYEEEE. The CDR3: CASSLEGTGNEKLFF. The CDR3 DNA is TGTGCCAGCAGCTTGGAGGGGACGGGTAATGAAAAACTGTTTTTT.

The chain employs TRBV2 and TRBJ1-1; a weak D match, TRBD1 (6 bases). This CDR3 region has 13 residues. Trimming pared 10 bases from V and 1 base from J, leaving 13 bases between. The germline gives CDR1 SNHLY, CDR2 FYNNEI. The CDR3 reads CANQQGRNTEAFF. As DNA, the CDR3 is TGTGCCAACCAACAGGGAAGGAACACTGAAGCTTTCTTT.

The chain is built from TRBV5-1 and TRBJ2-3; 15 positions match TRBD2. The CDR3 length is 18 residues. J gave up 0 bases and V 3 bases, and 5 bases lay outside the gene matches. The germline gives CDR1 SGHRS, CDR2 YFSETQ. The CDR3 reads CASSSPGLAGGSTDTQYF. The CDR3 bases are TGCGCCAGCAGCTCCCCGGGACTAGCGGGGGGTAGCACAGATACGCAGTATTTT.

The chain couples TRBV6-5 to TRBJ2-2, with 8 bases matching TRBD1. Germline CDR1 reads MNHEY; CDR2 reads SVGAGI. The CDR3 loop spans 15 amino acids. After removal of 1 base from V and 6 bases from J, the junction contained 4 bases not matched to a gene. The CDR3 DNA reads as TGTGCCAGCAGTTACTACCAACAGGGGGCCGGGGAGCTGTTTTTT. As protein: CASSYYQQGAGELFF.

The chain links TRBV28 to TRBJ1-5; 9 nucleotides align to TRBD1. Germline CDR1 is MDHEN and CDR2 is SYDVKM. Losses at the gene ends were 6 bases for V and 6 bases for J; bases not matched to a gene: 9. The CDR3 covers 15 residues. The CDR3 is CASRLQGARRQPQHF. CDR3 DNA sequence: TGTGCCAGCAGGCTACAGGGGGCTCGCCGTCAGCCCCAGCATTTT.

This sequence joins TRBV30 and TRBJ1-6, with 10 bases lining up with TRBD1. There are 16 residues in the CDR3. Germline CDR1 reads GTSNPN; CDR2 reads SVGIG (reference sequence). V shed 0 bases, J shed 9 bases, and the junction held 8 bases outside the gene matches. The chain's CDR3 is CAWSVTPRDRGSPLHF. The CDR3 nucleotides read TGTGCCTGGAGTGTAACCCCTCGGGACAGGGGTTCACCCCTCCACTTT.

This rearrangement joins TRBV30 to TRBJ1-1; D is unclear. V was shortened by 0 bases and J by 1 base, with 3 bases between the two germline ends. The CDR3 sequence is 12 residues long. In germline, CDR1 is GTSNPN, CDR2 SVGIG (reference sequence). The CDR3 bases are TGTGCCTGGAGTGTATGGAACACTGAAGCTTTCTTT. Translation gives CAWSVWNTEAFF.

V gene TRBV4-1 combines with J gene TRBJ1-6, with 8 bases aligning to TRBD1. This CDR3 comprises 15 residues. CDR1 and CDR2 from the germline V gene are MGHRA and YSYEKL. Unmatched junction bases numbered 6, after V lost 4 bases and J lost 7 bases. The CDR3: CASSPLGQGNSPLHF. DNA of the CDR3: TGCGCCAGCAGCCCCCTTGGACAGGGAAATTCACCCCTCCACTTT.

CDR3 in amino acids: CASSVGAGGAPPLQETQYF. CDR3 nucleotide sequence: TGTGCCAGCAGCGTAGGGGCAGGGGGGGCGCCCCCATTACAAGAGACCCAGTACTTC. The V and J genes are TRBV9 and TRBJ2-5; the D gene could be TRBD1 or TRBD2 (7 bases each). The CDR3 totals 19 residues. The V end lost 0 bases, the J end lost 2 bases, and 23 bases lay between the germline ends. CDR1 is SGDLS, CDR2 YYNGEE, per germline. Drawing the rest from reference TRBV9 and TRBJ2-5, the complete variable domain is DSGVTQTPKHLITATGQRVTLRCSPRSGDLSVYWYQQSLDQGLQFLIQYYNGEERAKGNILERFSAQQFPDLHSELNLSSLELGDSALYFCASSVGAGGAPPLQETQYFGPGTRLLVL.

The chain couples TRBV7-2 to TRBJ2-5; 8 nucleotides line up with TRBD2. The germline CDR1 and CDR2 sequences are SGHTA and FQGNSA. V lost 1 base and J lost 3; bases outside the gene matches: 4. The CDR3 covers 15 residues. As DNA, the CDR3 is TGTGCCAGCAGCTTAGGCGGCGGGGGGAAAGAGACCCAGTACTTC. Translated: CASSLGGGGKETQYF.